The 8 T cell receptor beta chains in this list originate from one sample, sequenced in a study of blood T cell repertoires in COVID-19. Sequencing was performed with immunoSEQ multiplex PCR; in TCRdb, only in-frame clones are kept and a portion is missing. This sample yields 200,000 or so clones, of which about nine tenths are seen a single time; more than 1.5% belongs to the top ten. Input material: peripheral blood. These receptors originate from a man in his 70s with acute or convalescent COVID-19.

J is TRBJ2-3 and V is TRBV18; no definite D call. V lost 4 bases to trimming and J lost 2 bases, with 16 bases between them. Germline values: CDR1 KGHSH, CDR2 LQKENI. This CDR3 contains 16 residues. The CDR3 sequence: CASSQPKVGYTDTQYF. CDR3 DNA: TGTGCCAGCTCACAACCAAAGGTGGGCTACACAGATACGCAGTATTTT.

This chain links TRBV5-1 with TRBJ2-5; 9 bases map to TRBD1. CDR1 is SGHRS and CDR2 is YFSETQ in the germline V gene. V dropped 4 bases and J dropped 2; count of bases not matched to a gene: 6. The CDR3 totals 15 residues. In DNA form, the CDR3 reads TGCGCCAGCAGCGGTGGCGGGACAGGGCAAGAGACCCAGTACTTC. This codes for CASSGGGTGQETQYF. Full variable domain (rest looked up from reference TRBV5-1 and TRBJ2-5): KAGVTQTPRYLIKTRGQQVTLSCSPISGHRSVSWYQQTPGQGLQFLFEYFSETQRNKGNFPGRFSGRQFSNSRSEMNVSTLELGDSALYLCASSGGGTGQETQYFGPGTRLLVL.

The CDR3 region is CASSSGPRDEQFF. CDR3 sequence (DNA): TGTGCCAGCAGCTCCGGTCCCAGGGATGAGCAGTTCTTC. V is TRBV11-2 and J is TRBJ2-1; a weak D match, TRBD1 (5 bases). Per germline, CDR1 SGHAT and CDR2 FQNNGV. V lost 4 bases to trimming and J lost 8 bases, with 12 bases between them. The CDR3 contains 13 residues.

This sequence joins TRBV6-5 and TRBJ1-4; D gene uncertain. CDR3 size: 16 residues. The ends were cut back, 2 bases at V and 0 bases at J, with 10 bases in the middle. CDR1 and CDR2 from the germline V gene are MNHEY and SVGAGI. CDR3: CASSYEVLPTNEKLFF. In nucleotides, the CDR3 is TGTGCCAGCAGTTACGAGGTCCTACCAACTAATGAAAAACTGTTTTTT.

This sequence joins TRBV27 and TRBJ1-5, with D possibly matching TRBD1 (6 bases). Germline V gene data show CDR1 as MNHEY and CDR2 as SMNVEV (reference sequence). Trimming pared 5 bases from V and 5 bases from J, leaving 16 bases between. This CDR3 region has 15 residues. In DNA, the CDR3 is TGTGCCAGCAGTAGGACAGCCCTTTCCTATCAGCCCCAGCATTTT. Translating gives CASSRTALSYQPQHF.

The chain employs TRBV7-3 and TRBJ1-1, with D perhaps TRBD1 (5 bases). V was pared by 6 bases and J by 2 bases, with 10 bases between. The CDR3 totals 13 residues. Germline CDR1 is SGHTA and CDR2 is FQGTGA. This chain's CDR3 is CASRRGINTEAFF. The CDR3 DNA is TGTGCCAGCAGGCGGGGGATCAACACTGAAGCTTTCTTT.

This chain joins TRBV28 and TRBJ1-2, with 7 bases matching TRBD1. V lost 3 bases to trimming and J lost 0 bases; unmatched junction nucleotides: 1. The CDR3 contains 14 residues. The germline V gene has CDR1 MDHEN and CDR2 SYDVKM. CDR3 sequence reads: CASSLQGANYGYTF. CDR3 DNA: TGTGCCAGCAGTTTGCAGGGGGCTAACTATGGCTACACCTTC.

This sequence joins TRBV6-1 and TRBJ1-2; 7 nucleotides line up with TRBD1. The germline V gene has CDR1 MNHNS and CDR2 SASEGT. The CDR3 covers 14 residues. V shed 3 bases, J shed 7 bases, and the junction held 8 bases outside the gene matches. CDR3 amino acids: CASSDLGTVGGYTF. The CDR3 DNA follows: TGTGCCAGCAGTGACCTTGGGACAGTTGGTGGCTACACCTTC.